The 30 T cell receptor beta chains below were found in one sample sequenced in a study of T cell repertoires in aging, cancer and after chemotherapy. TCR beta rearrangements were amplified from peripheral blood genomic DNA. TRB rearrangements spanning V, D and J were amplified using mixed TRB-A/B primers. TCRdb called the multiplex PCR reads again in MiXCR, with one record for every CDR3 protein. The sample has about 900 distinct CDR3 sequences; around 30% are singletons. Sequences were obtained from blood. The source of these receptors is a human donor with a solid tumor.

This clonotype is termed medium-sized (0.01 to 0.1%). V usage is TRBV10-3 and J usage is TRBJ2-1; the D call may be TRBD1 or TRBD2 (5 bases each). Germline V CDR1 and CDR2: ENHRY, SYGVKD. CDR3 length: 14 amino acids. V was clipped by 6 bases and J by 1 base, with 10 bases between them. This CDR3 is CAIRGVISYNEQFF. The DNA for the CDR3 is TGTGCCATCAGGGGGGTTATTTCCTACAATGAGCAGTTCTTC.

This clonotype is large. This chain links TRBV6-6 with TRBJ2-5, with D maybe TRBD2 (7 bases). There are 14 residues in the CDR3. CDR1 MNHNY and CDR2 SVGAGI come from the germline V gene (reference sequence). V was trimmed by 6 bases and J by 4 bases, leaving 15 bases between them. In DNA form, the CDR3 reads TGTGCCAGCAGCCCCGAGGGGGGGGGAGAGACCCAGTACTTC. It codes for CASSPEGGGETQYF.

As for this clonotype: Without the conserved terminal phenylalanine or tryptophan, this CDR3 likely stems from a read error. Because the CDR3's place on the DNA is in doubt, the DNA is left out and the CDR3 is given as listed by TCRdb. The chain couples TRBV6-6 to TRBJ2-6. Germline lookup yields CDR1 MNHNY and CDR2 SVGAGI (reference sequence). The CDR3 has 9 amino acids, counting both end residues. The chain's CDR3 is CASSFLTGL.

The table lists this clonotype with a count of one. V gene TRBV20-1 combines with J gene TRBJ1-5; D remains ambiguous. The CDR3 consists of 12 residues. Germline CDR1 DFQATT, CDR2 SNEGSKA (reference sequence). Trimming pared 5 bases from V and 6 bases from J, leaving 11 bases between. The CDR3 spells CSAGGLAQPQHF. In DNA form, the CDR3 reads TGCAGTGCTGGAGGGTTGGCTCAGCCCCAGCATTTT.

This sequence joins TRBV7-9 and TRBJ2-5, with a tentative D call TRBD1 (5 bases). Germline values: CDR1 SEHNR, CDR2 FQNEAQ (reference sequence). The germline V and J ends were trimmed by 6 bases and 5 bases, with 13 bases remaining between them. The CDR3 has 13 residues. CDR3 DNA: TGTGCCAGCAGTCCTCAGGGTGGGGAGACCCAGTACTTC. This encodes CASSPQGGETQYF.

This clonotype is deemed large (0.1 to 1%). The chain recombines TRBV6-5 with TRBJ2-3; tentatively, D is TRBD1 or TRBD2 (6 bases each). Germline V gives CDR1 MNHEY, CDR2 SVGAGI. CDR3 size: 12 residues. V was clipped by 5 bases and J by 6 bases, with 9 bases between them. Here the CDR3 reads CASSLGGDTQYF. The CDR3 bases are TGTGCCAGCAGTCTAGGGGGGGATACGCAGTATTTT.

Comments on this clonotype: A much larger clone differs by one base, so this may be a read error. The chain is built from TRBV12-3 or TRBV12-4 and TRBJ2-3; 8 bases fit TRBD2. V gave up 2 bases and J gave up 7 bases; unmatched junction bases: 11. The CDR3 consists of 16 residues. CDR3 nucleotides: TGTGCCAGCAGTTTACTCAGCGGGGGCCTGGCATATACGCAGTATTTT. This sequence encodes CASSLLSGGLAYTQYF.

The V call is TRBV24-1, the J call TRBJ2-2; 8 bases map to TRBD2. From germline, CDR1 is KGHDR and CDR2 SFDVKD. V gave up 4 bases and J gave up 1 base; unmatched junction bases: 4. The CDR3 is 16 residues long. CDR3 amino acids: CATSELAGGNTGELFF. The CDR3 nucleotides read TGTGCCACCAGTGAGTTGGCGGGGGGGAACACCGGGGAGCTGTTTTTT.

This clonotype is judged medium-sized. This sequence joins TRBV10-3 and TRBJ2-3; D remains unclear. From germline, CDR1 is ENHRY and CDR2 SYGVKD. The CDR3 loop spans 13 amino acids. Trimming left V 7 bases short and J 2 bases short, with 10 bases between. This CDR3 is CAITLTVTDTQYF. The CDR3 DNA reads as TGTGCCATCACTTTGACGGTCACAGATACGCAGTATTTT.

The CDR3 protein is CASSSNRNEQFF. The DNA for the CDR3 is TGTGCCAGCAGTTCGAACAGAAATGAGCAGTTCTTC. The chain couples TRBV28 to TRBJ2-1; D remains unclear. The CDR3 totals 12 residues. The germline V gene encodes CDR1 MDHEN and CDR2 SYDVKM. The V end lost 4 bases, the J end lost 7 bases, and 8 bases lay between the germline ends.

Worth noting for this clonotype: This CDR3 fails to terminate in the conserved phenylalanine or tryptophan, so it likely reflects a read error. Because the CDR3's place on the DNA is in doubt, the DNA is left out and the CDR3 is given as listed by TCRdb. The CDR3 loop reads CASSLGLAG. This chain connects TRBV6-6 to TRBJ2-7; the table gives TRBD2 as D, unverified against the DNA. The germline V gene encodes CDR1 MNHNY and CDR2 SVGAGI (reference sequence). The CDR3 adds up to 9 amino acids, both ends counted.

On this clonotype: A much larger clone differs by one base, so this may be a read error. The chain links TRBV19 to TRBJ1-6; D not certain. Germline assignment: CDR1 LNHDA and CDR2 SQIVND (reference sequence). The CDR3 is 16 amino acids. CDR3 sequence: CASMSSGRSYNLPLHF. The CDR3 DNA follows: TGTGCCAGTATGTCGTCCGGAAGGTCCTATAATTTACCCCTCCACTTT.

By proportion, this clonotype is medium-sized. The gene calls are TRBV7-2 and TRBJ1-4, with TRBD1 as a possible D gene (5 bases). The CDR3 has 15 amino acids. Germline loops: CDR1 SGHTA, CDR2 FQGNSA. V was cut by 6 bases and J by 5 bases, with 16 bases left in between. Here the CDR3 DNA reads TGTGCCAGCAGTTTCGCGGGGGTCCTCAATGAAAAACTGTTTTTT. Translated, it gives CASSFAGVLNEKLFF.

This clonotype is labeled as large (0.1 to 1%). V and J are TRBV19 and TRBJ1-5, with D hard to call. Trimming stripped 4 bases from V and 0 bases from J, with 13 bases between. The CDR3 loop spans 16 amino acids. Germline values: CDR1 LNHDA, CDR2 SQIVND (reference sequence). Here the CDR3 reads CASSNHLLYSNQPQHF. In DNA form, the CDR3 reads TGTGCCAGTAGTAACCATTTACTGTATAGCAATCAGCCCCAGCATTTT. Full variable domain (rest looked up from reference TRBV19 and TRBJ1-5): DGGITQSPKYLFRKEGQNVTLSCEQNLNHDAMYWYRQDPGQGLRLIYYSQIVNDFQKGDIAEGYSVSREKKESFPLTVTSAQKNPTAFYLCASSNHLLYSNQPQHFGDGTRLSIL.

This clonotype turned up a few times. The gene calls are TRBV6-4 and TRBJ2-3; 10 positions agree with TRBD2. Germline-derived CDR1 and CDR2 are MRHNA and SNTAGT. The CDR3 contains 19 residues. J lost 3 bases, V lost 0 bases, and 12 bases had no gene match. The CDR3 loop is CASSDSASGGAGRTDTQYF. The CDR3 coding sequence is TGTGCCAGCAGTGACTCGGCAAGCGGGGGGGCCGGACGGACAGATACGCAGTATTTT.

By sample share, this clonotype is large. The rearrangement uses TRBV24-1 and TRBJ2-5; 7 bases map to TRBD2. The V gene's germline CDR1 is KGHDR and CDR2 SFDVKD. There are 13 residues in the CDR3. Losses at the gene ends were 7 bases for V and 2 bases for J; bases not matched to a gene: 3. This chain's CDR3 is CATSRGDQETQYF. CDR3 sequence (DNA): TGTGCCACCAGCCGGGGGGATCAAGAGACCCAGTACTTC.

The gene calls are TRBV4-1 and TRBJ1-2; TRBD1 is a possible D gene (5 bases). CDR3 length equals 16 residues. CDR1 is MGHRA and CDR2 is YSYEKL in the germline V gene. V lost 0 bases to trimming and J lost 7 bases, with 18 bases between them. The CDR3 DNA follows: TGCGCCAGCAGCCAAGATACTCAGGGAGTGGTGCGTGGCTACACCTTC. It translates to CASSQDTQGVVRGYTF.

This clonotype was found a few times. CDR3 loop: CSAKQSAYEQYV. The CDR3 region has the DNA TGCAGTGCCAAACAGAGTGCCTACGAGCAGTACGTC. The chain uses TRBV20-1 and TRBJ2-7; D gene unclear. The ends were cut back, 6 bases at V and 2 bases at J, with 11 bases in the middle. This CDR3 region has 12 residues. Per germline, CDR1 DFQATT and CDR2 SNEGSKA (reference sequence).

This clonotype appeared once. The V and J genes are TRBV6-5 and TRBJ1-2, with TRBD1 matching 9 bases. Germline lookup yields CDR1 MNHEY and CDR2 SVGAGI. This CDR3 has 13 amino acids. The trim removed 4 bases at V and 3 bases at J, leaving 0 bases unmatched. In nucleotides, the CDR3 is TGTGCCAGCAGTTGGGACAGGGACTATGGCTACACCTTC. Translating gives CASSWDRDYGYTF.

This chain connects TRBV5-1 to TRBJ2-2; 8 bases map to TRBD1. Trimming at V came to 5 bases and at J to 5 bases, leaving 8 bases not matched to a gene. Germline V gives CDR1 SGHRS, CDR2 YFSETQ. The CDR3 is 15 amino acids. CDR3 region: CASSLRTGSTGELFF. The CDR3 region has the DNA TGCGCCAGCAGTCTAAGGACAGGGTCGACCGGGGAGCTGTTTTTT.

Worth noting for this clonotype: A much larger clone lies a single base off, so this may be a read error. The CDR3 reads CTSSSRGSYNSPLHF. CDR3 sequence (DNA): TGTACCAGCAGTTCCAGGGGGTCCTATAATTCACCCCTCCACTTT. The J gene is TRBJ1-6, the V gene TRBV12-3 or TRBV12-4, with 7 bases identical to TRBD1. The CDR3 runs to 15 residues.

The gene calls are TRBV18 and TRBJ1-2; 7 bases line up with TRBD1. Germline lookup yields CDR1 KGHSH and CDR2 LQKENI. CDR3 length equals 16 residues. Trimming cost V 4 bases and J 1 base; bases outside gene matches: 9. CDR3 region: CASSLNRGIINYGYTF. For the CDR3, the DNA is TGTGCCAGCTCACTGAACAGGGGAATAATTAACTATGGCTACACCTTC.

This clonotype is large by share. The V and J genes are TRBV13 and TRBJ2-3, with D possibly being TRBD1 or TRBD2 (7 bases each). Germline-derived CDR1 and CDR2 are PRHDT and FYEKMQ (reference sequence). V shed 4 bases and J shed 6 bases, with 14 bases lying between them. This CDR3 has 14 amino acids. The CDR3 nucleotides read TGTGCCAGCAGCTCAGGGGGGGGCAGGGATACGCAGTATTTT. The encoded protein is CASSSGGGRDTQYF.

The CDR3 loop reads CASSRGGTAGNTIYF. The CDR3 DNA reads TGTGCCAGCAGCCGGGGTGGCACGGCTGGAAACACCATATATTTT. The chain has TRBV28 and TRBJ1-3; D gene ambiguous. The CDR3 covers 15 residues. Germline CDR1 is MDHEN and CDR2 is SYDVKM. Trimming left V 6 bases short and J 2 bases short, with 14 bases between.

This clonotype came up a few times. V and J are TRBV5-1 and TRBJ2-2; 10 bases are shared with TRBD1. Germline-derived CDR1 and CDR2 are SGHRS and YFSETQ. The V gene end was trimmed by 4 bases and the J gene end by 7 bases; junction bases not matched to a gene: 7. The length of the CDR3 is 15 residues. CDR3: CASSRQGASGGELFF. The CDR3 bases are TGCGCCAGCAGCCGACAGGGGGCAAGCGGCGGGGAGCTGTTTTTT.

Sample share makes this clonotype large. The CDR3 sequence is CASSEARPGEQYF. The DNA of the CDR3 is TGTGCCAGCAGTGAAGCCCGACCCGGGGAGCAGTACTTC. The V gene is TRBV6-1, the J gene TRBJ2-7; D not certain. CDR3 length: 13 amino acids. Germline V CDR1 and CDR2: MNHNS, SASEGT. Trimming took 0 bases from V and 7 from J, leaving 10 bases between them.

Judged by abundance, this clonotype is large. The V call is TRBV15, the J call TRBJ2-5, with 8 nucleotides matching TRBD1. V shed 1 base, J shed 0 bases, and the junction held 1 base outside the gene matches. Germline CDR1 and CDR2: LNHNV and YYDKDF (reference sequence). The CDR3 sequence is 15 residues long. CDR3 loop: CATSRGGQDQETQYF. The CDR3 coding sequence is TGTGCCACCAGCAGAGGGGGACAGGACCAAGAGACCCAGTACTTC. The full variable domain, in which reference TRBV15 and TRBJ2-5 provide the parts outside the CDR3, is DAMVIQNPRYQVTQFGKPVTLSCSQTLNHNVMYWYQQKSSQAPKLLFHYYDKDFNNEADTPDNFQSRRPNTSFCFLDIRSPGLGDTAMYLCATSRGGQDQETQYFGPGTRLLVL.

This clonotype is classed as large (0.1 to 1%). The chain uses TRBV27 and TRBJ1-6; 9 positions agree with TRBD1. There are 15 residues in the CDR3. The junction had 7 bases not matched to a gene; V was cut back by 10 bases and J by 3 bases. Germline CDR1 and CDR2: MNHEY and SMNVEV (reference sequence). The CDR3 loop reads CATSGQGHYNSPLHF. Written as DNA, the CDR3 is TGTGCCACCTCGGGACAGGGACACTATAATTCACCCCTCCACTTT.

This clonotype is categorized as large. This chain joins TRBV5-4 and TRBJ2-3, with D perhaps assigned TRBD1 or TRBD2 (5 bases each). The germline gives CDR1 SGHNT, CDR2 YYREEE (reference sequence). The CDR3 is made up of 12 amino acids. Trimming left V 4 bases short and J 4 bases short, with 7 bases between. The CDR3, as DNA: TGTGCCAGCAGCCGAGGGGCAGATACGCAGTATTTT. Translating it yields CASSRGADTQYF.

This clonotype is deemed large (0.1 to 1%). The rearrangement joins TRBV5-6 to TRBJ2-7; D might be TRBD1 or TRBD2, each matching 5 bases. The CDR3 is 15 amino acids. Germline V lookup: CDR1 SGHDT, CDR2 YYEEEE. Trimming removed 1 base at V and 2 bases at J, with 13 bases between. CDR3 nucleotides: TGTGCCAGCAGCTTGCGAGGGGACCACACCTACGAGCAGTACGTC. Its translation is CASSLRGDHTYEQYV.